The clone carrying this T cell receptor (beta chain) was observed many times. CDR1 SQVTM and CDR2 ANQGSEA come from the germline V gene. Trimming cost V 4 bases and J 7 bases, with 14 bases left between them. CDR3 length: 12 amino acids. The sample originates from a study of T cells in Graves' hyperthyroidism and ophthalmopathy. RNA transcripts served as the template for amplifying TCR beta CDR3 regions. Primed by the HTBI set, a first-round RT-PCR was run on the TCR CDR3. TCRdb used MiXCR to reprocess the multiplex PCR reads, holding one entry per CDR3 protein. The repertoire holds 480,000 or so distinct CDR3 sequences, 46% seen once, with around 47% in the top ten.

The chain is built from TRBV29-1 and TRBJ2-7; D may match TRBD1 or TRBD2 (5 bases each). The receptor was derived from an adult woman with Graves' disease, either hyperthyroidism or ophthalmopathy (not recorded which). The specimen was peripheral blood or thyroid tissue (not recorded which). The CDR3 loop is CSVGGASKEQYF. The CDR3 nucleotides read TGCAGCGTTGGAGGGGCTTCAAAGGAGCAGTACTTC.